A selection of T cell receptor beta chains follows, all from one sample in a study of spatial heterogeneity in lung cancer. Using its own MiXCR run on the 5' RACE reads, TCRdb lists one record per CDR3 protein. The sample consists of 40,000 to 45,000 distinct CDR3 sequences, around 6.5% of them appearing once. Material: PBMCs, obtained at surgery. The source is a female donor with early-stage non-small cell lung cancer. The CDR3 runs from the conserved cysteine through the conserved F or W. D genes are given only for firm matches. Size tells how often a clone was seen (once, few, many) or the class of an expanded clone, and some rows leave it out.

many,NA,TRBJ1-1,TRBV5-6,TGTGCCAGCAGCCTTTTGGGTGGAGGCACTGAAGCTTTCTTT,CASSLLGGGTEAFF
many,NA,TRBJ2-5,TRBV20-1,TGCAGTGCTAGTAGGGGTTCGGAGACCCAGTACTTC,CSASRGSETQYF
many,NA,TRBJ1-5,TRBV6-2/TRBV6-3,TGTGCCAGCAGTCCCGACGGAGGGAGCCAGCCCCAGCATTTT,CASSPDGGSQPQHF
few,NA,TRBJ1-1,TRBV28,TGTGCCTGCGCTAGGGGGGGCCTTGGTGAAGCTTTCTTT,CACARGGLGEAFF
NA,NA,TRBJ2-2,TRBV20-1,TGCAGTGCCTGGGGGACGGAGAACACCGGGGAGCTGTTTTTT,CSAWGTENTGELFF
few,NA,TRBJ2-7,TRBV27,TGTGCCACCCAGAAGGCAGGGTGGGGGACCTACGAGCAGTACTTC,CATQKAGWGTYEQYF
many,NA,TRBJ1-6,TRBV20-1,TGCAGTGCTGGGTCCCCTCTCCACTTT,CSAGSPLHF
few,NA,TRBJ2-5,TRBV5-1,TGCGCCAGCAGCTGGTTCCCGGAGACCCAGTACTTC,CASSWFPETQYF
many,TRBD1,TRBJ2-5,TRBV5-1,TGCGCCACCGGACAGGTCTCCGACGGGACCCAGTACTTC,CATGQVSDGTQYF
many,TRBD2,TRBJ2-5,TRBV3-1,TGTGCCAGCAGCCAAGTGGGTAGCGGGGGGGCCGGTCAAGAGACCCAGTACTTC,CASSQVGSGGAGQETQYF